This T cell receptor (beta chain) was identified in a study of shared clonotypes between healthy human individuals (dated by TCRdb to the early 2020s). As for the study more broadly: The cohort included three men and a couple of women between 18 and 49 years of age. Different laboratories and diverse techniques were used to prepare libraries and sequence TCR repertoires, to increase sequencing depth and limit assay-specific biases. The study deeply sequenced blood TCR repertoires of about 5 healthy adults to estimate repertoire size and the extent of clonotype sharing between individuals. Each donor's leukapheresis produced roughly between about 0.9 and 9.5 billion PBMCs. Per donor, three plates each were used for CD4 naive and CD4 memory, two for CD8 naive, and one for CD8 memory. Points the paper makes about the study in general: Sampling was restricted to blood, and TCR repertoires in tissue are likely to differ from TCR repertoires in blood. Across a handful of donors, approximately 4.9% of naive CD4, roughly 3.3% of naive CD8, under 2.5% of memory CD4, and 0.4% of memory CD8 clonotypes were shared. Because the study included only a small number of donors, the genetic and exposure-history diversity represented was limited. Larger estimated clonotype richness was generally found for naive subsets than for memory subsets. Clonotypes shared by all four sorted-subset donors showed higher generation probabilities than non-shared clonotypes. Rarefaction of sorted-subset datasets indicated incomplete sequencing despite the large sequencing depth. Pairwise subsampling indicated that sequencing depth was expected to affect the degree of clonotype sharing among donors.

The CDR1 and CDR2 encoded by the germline V gene are SGHRS and YFSETQ. Trimming at the junction amounts to 2 bases on V and 3 bases on J, and the germline ends lie 9 bases apart. The CDR3 covers 13 residues, taking in both the cysteine and the phenylalanine. The CDR3 DNA has 39 bases and is translated from base 1. This clone was picked up one time. The target of this receptor is not known. Base qualities are not recorded, but no much larger clone differs from it by a single base. CD8 naive samples consisted of CD45RO-negative cells that were positively selected for CCR7, yielding a CD45RA+CCR7+ population without TemRA cells. The donors were healthy, HIV-negative adults with no recently reported acute infections or vaccinations. Only Caucasian adults living in Nashville, Tennessee, USA were represented among the donors. Blood was obtained by leukapheresis, after which PBMCs were separated by Ficoll-Histopaque density gradient centrifugation and cryopreserved in liquid nitrogen vapor phase. Analytical flow cytometry was used to check the purity and quantity of each magnetically sorted T cell population. From each sorted fraction, genomic DNA was isolated and quantified by UV absorbance on a Nanodrop 2000c.

Using the deep immunoSEQ assay, TCR CDR3 regions were amplified from genomic DNA by multiplex PCR. For each cell subset, the extracted genomic DNA was distributed evenly across all wells of several immunoSEQ 96-well plates, and each plate served as one replicate. Each replicate PCR for sorted subsets received roughly 0.2 ug genomic DNA, equal to about 30,000 T cell genomes. Purified libraries were quantified with a Qubit 3.0 fluorometer, sized on a Bioanalyzer 2100, and re-quantified with the KAPA Library Quantification kit. Each immunoSEQ 96-well plate was sequenced on its own single-read 150-cycle Illumina NextSeq 550 flow cell. The source study handled its data this way. The immunoSEQ output contained only junctional sequences without quality scores, so filtering could not match that applied to full-length reads. Sequences were annotated with PyIR, a Python wrapper for IgBLAST v1.9, and V/J genes and CDR3 were assigned using IMGT germline references. Any read was removed if the V/J assignment was weak (E-value above 1e-6), the CDR3 was missing, or the read contained stop codons, out-of-frame junctions, or ambiguous translated residues. V3J clonotypes were defined as sequences sharing an identical inferred V gene, J gene, and CDR3 amino acid sequence. To compute the percentage overlap between repertoires, the number of shared unique clonotypes was divided by the size of the smaller repertoire. Repertoire richness was assessed with RTK rarefaction, the Chao1 estimator, and Recon v2.1 estimates of unobserved clonotypes. OLGA was used to compute generation probabilities for all TCRbeta clonotypes that the gDNA method yielded from a handful of donors. The immuneACCESS repertoire file appears here via TCRdb, limited to in-frame rearrangements. These files lack a portion of the clones; in checked studies, under half of the deficit traces to unresolved V genes, and the cause of the others is not known. The V and J calls and clone size were taken over from that table, and D and trimming were inferred from the DNA. The sample table shows more than 500,000 clones, and 85% to 95% are seen once. The ten largest account for approximately 0.11% of the sample.

Sequencing was performed on naive CD8+ T cells sorted from blood. The label giving this sample's cell subset or site can be read as: CD45RA+CCR7+. The chain is encoded by TRBV5-1 joined to TRBJ2-7, with no reliable assignment of the D segment. This receptor was taken from a woman in her twenties or thirties in good health. The CDR3 has the sequence CASSFESDYEQYF. The nucleotides read TGCGCCAGCAGCTTCGAGTCGGACTACGAGCAGTACTTC.